This T cell receptor beta chain was sequenced in a study of human T cells and chemical hapten exposure. This clonotype showed up many times. This CDR3 has 11 amino acids. Germline CDR1 GTSNPN, CDR2 SVGIG (reference sequence). V lost 0 bases to trimming and J lost 14 bases, with 11 bases between them. MiXCR, run by TCRdb on the RACE reads, gives a single entry per CDR3 protein. The sample carries tens of thousands of distinct CDR3 sequences, around 7% recorded once. The time point is: pre-sensitization, week 0. The sample's treatment: therapeutic diphenylcyclopropenone sensitization with weekly scalp DPC. Unfractionated whole blood was the source from which total RNA was extracted.

The V call is TRBV30, the J call TRBJ2-1; maybe TRBD2 (6 bases). The TCR sequence derives from a woman in her 30s with alopecia areata. Some clones in this sample may be carry-over from other donors' samples. The starting material was whole blood, obtained in connection with sensitization to the hapten diphenylcyclopropenone (DPC). The CDR3 coding sequence is TGTGCCTGGAGTGTAAGGGACTCGGAGTTCTTC. Amino acid sequence: CAWSVRDSEFF.